These 26 T cell receptor beta chains originate from one sample sequenced in a study of T cells expressing NK-cell markers. TCRdb reworked the 5' RACE reads into one entry per CDR3 protein, no DNA. The repertoire shows 400,000 to 550,000 distinct CDR3 sequences; the top ten hold roughly 8%. Sequenced sample: blood T cells: a sorted CD56 or NKG2C T cell subset, CD4+ or CD8+ T cells, or bulk PBMC T cells (not recorded which). The receptors stem from a woman aged 18 to 75 in good health.

CDR3 sequence: CASTSGRASGYTF. V usage is TRBV12-3 or TRBV12-4 and J usage is TRBJ1-2; the TRBD1 assignment by TCRdb is unverifiable without DNA. The CDR3 sequence is 13 residues long.

This chain links TRBV7-2 with TRBJ2-2; the TRBD1 assignment by TCRdb is unverifiable without DNA. The CDR3 sequence is 15 residues long. Germline CDR1 is SGHTA and CDR2 is FQGNSA. The CDR3 sequence: CASSPGPSNTGELFF.

The chain combines TRBV7-2 with TRBJ2-3; the D call of TRBD1 rests on TCRdb alone, since no DNA is present to check it. The CDR3 extends over 15 amino acids. Germline CDR1 reads SGHTA; CDR2 reads FQGNSA. CDR3 amino acids: CASSLTGGELGTQYF.

CDR3 sequence reads: CASSQDGTGGSGANVLTF. The J gene is TRBJ2-6, the V gene TRBV6-4; TCRdb lists TRBD1, though no DNA is available to test this call. Per the germline V gene, CDR1 is MRHNA and CDR2 is SNTAGT. The CDR3 is made up of 18 amino acids.

The chain links TRBV9 to TRBJ1-3; with no DNA, the TCRdb D assignment of TRBD1 cannot be verified. The CDR3 length is 16 residues. From germline, CDR1 is SGDLS and CDR2 YYNGEE. CDR3 region: CASSVAPSRPGNTIYF.

The rearrangement uses TRBV7-8 and TRBJ1-1. Per the germline V gene, CDR1 is SGHVS and CDR2 is FQNEAQ. CDR3 length: 14 residues. This chain's CDR3 is CASSFIGMNTEAFF.

The CDR3 loop is CASSLPYYNEQFF. The V gene is TRBV11-2, the J gene TRBJ2-1. In germline, CDR1 is SGHAT, CDR2 FQNNGV. This CDR3 has 13 amino acids.

The chain has TRBV11-2 and TRBJ2-2. From germline, CDR1 is SGHAT and CDR2 FQNNGV. CDR3 length equals 13 residues. The CDR3: CASSLAFTGELFF.

The chain joins TRBV10-3 to TRBJ2-5. The germline gives CDR1 ENHRY, CDR2 SYGVKD. The CDR3 is 13 amino acids. This chain's CDR3 is CAISEISQETQYF.

The V and J genes are TRBV4-3 and TRBJ2-1; without DNA, the TCRdb call of TRBD2 cannot be checked. Germline loops: CDR1 LGHNA, CDR2 YSLEER. This CDR3 is 20 amino acids long. This CDR3 reads CASSQDVRAGSVGSYNEQFF.

The chain combines TRBV3-1 with TRBJ2-1. This CDR3 is 14 amino acids long. From germline, CDR1 is LGHDT and CDR2 YNNKEL (reference sequence). CDR3 region: CASSQELVYNEQFF.

The V call is TRBV5-1, the J call TRBJ2-2. The CDR3 consists of 15 residues. Germline CDR1 and CDR2: SGHRS and YFSETQ. The CDR3: CASSLDELYAGELFF.

V gene TRBV6-1 combines with J gene TRBJ1-1; with no DNA, the TCRdb D assignment of TRBD1 cannot be verified. CDR3 length equals 14 residues. Germline values: CDR1 MNHNS, CDR2 SASEGT. The CDR3 protein is CASRDSGQNTEAFF.

The genes are TRBV28 and TRBJ1-5. Looked up from germline, CDR1 is MDHEN and CDR2 is SYDVKM. The CDR3 spans 13 residues. Here the CDR3 reads CASSRNSNQPQHF. Full variable domain (rest looked up from reference TRBV28 and TRBJ1-5): DVKVTQSSRYLVKRTGEKVFLECVQDMDHENMFWYRQDPGLGLRLIYFSYDVKMKEKGDIPEGYSVSREKKERFSLILESASTNQTSMYLCASSRNSNQPQHFGDGTRLSIL.

The V and J genes are TRBV3-1 and TRBJ2-1; TCRdb gives TRBD2 as the D gene, but with no DNA this cannot be confirmed. The CDR3 covers 17 residues. Germline CDR1 reads LGHDT; CDR2 reads YNNKEL (reference sequence). CDR3: CASSHLPRPKRLNEQFF.

This chain joins TRBV6-2 or TRBV6-3 and TRBJ2-3; TCRdb proposes TRBD2, but this gene call is untestable without DNA. Germline-derived CDR1 and CDR2 are MNHEY and SVGEGT. CDR3 length: 17 amino acids. This chain's CDR3 is CASSYSASGGLTDTQYF.

The chain couples TRBV20-1 to TRBJ2-3. CDR1 and CDR2 from the germline V gene are DFQATT and SNEGSKA (reference sequence). The CDR3 contains 12 residues. The CDR3 loop is CSAPDGTDTQYF.

This rearrangement joins TRBV12-3 or TRBV12-4 to TRBJ1-4; the TCRdb call, TRBD1, lacks DNA for checking. The CDR3 has 16 amino acids. The CDR3 here is CASRPGQGIGNEKLFF.

The J gene is TRBJ2-2, the V gene TRBV7-9; TCRdb lists TRBD2, though no DNA is available to test this call. CDR3 length: 16 amino acids. The germline V gene has CDR1 SEHNR and CDR2 FQNEAQ (reference sequence). The CDR3 spells CASSPLAGVGTGELFF.

The rearrangement uses TRBV20-1 and TRBJ1-2; TCRdb outputs TRBD1, but without DNA this stays unchecked. This CDR3 has 15 amino acids. Germline values: CDR1 DFQATT, CDR2 SNEGSKA (reference sequence). The CDR3 here is CSAAARQVRDYGYTF.

The rearrangement joins TRBV6-5 to TRBJ2-7; the D call from TCRdb, TRBD1, cannot be confirmed without DNA. Germline lookup yields CDR1 MNHEY and CDR2 SVGAGI. The CDR3 spans 16 residues. This CDR3 reads CASSYSISPDDYEQYF.

The V gene is TRBV12-3 or TRBV12-4, the J gene TRBJ2-3; the TCRdb call, TRBD2, lacks DNA for checking. The CDR3 covers 16 residues. The CDR3 sequence: CASSSGLAGWADTQYF.

This chain links TRBV19 with TRBJ1-2. The CDR3 sequence is 13 residues long. The germline CDR1 and CDR2 sequences are LNHDA and SQIVND (reference sequence). CDR3 loop: CASRFIGNYGYTF.

V and J are TRBV25-1 and TRBJ2-3; the D call of TRBD1 rests on TCRdb alone, since no DNA is present to check it. Germline V gene lookup returns CDR1 MGHDK and CDR2 SYGVNS. The CDR3 sequence is 15 residues long. The CDR3 sequence is CASRSDIDLTDTQYF.

The chain uses TRBV3-1 and TRBJ2-7; TCRdb selects TRBD1, and the lack of DNA leaves this call unchecked. The CDR3 sequence is 15 residues long. CDR1 LGHDT and CDR2 YNNKEL come from the germline V gene (reference sequence). This chain's CDR3 is CASSQVLGQGMEQYF.

CDR3 residues: CASTPGQNSPLHF. V and J are TRBV9 and TRBJ1-6; TCRdb gives TRBD1 as the D gene, but with no DNA this cannot be confirmed. Germline V gene lookup returns CDR1 SGDLS and CDR2 YYNGEE. This CDR3 has 13 amino acids.